This T cell receptor (beta chain) originates from a study of cytomegalovirus exposure and HLA in healthy donors. Findings and caveats of the study: In a later analysis, HLA-associated beta chains showed higher expansion and lower generation probabilities than comparable chains. Later analysis identified 17,000 or so TCR beta sequences associated with HLA alleles, using a false discovery rate threshold of 0.05.

Germline lookup yields CDR1 MDHEN and CDR2 SYDVKM. The germline V and J ends were trimmed by 5 bases and 5 bases, with 12 bases remaining between them. This CDR3 is 13 amino acids long. Donors consisted of healthy bone marrow donors. Note on this clone: Antigen: not known.

PCR employed 60 Vbeta and 13 Jbeta primers. Produced via immunoSEQ multiplex PCR; TCRdb's table is partial and in-frame only. The data contain more than 95,000 clones, roughly a tenth of them singletons. The receptor comes from a woman aged 18 to 35 in good health and CMV-seropositive. The rearrangement uses TRBV28 and TRBJ1-2, with D perhaps TRBD1 (6 bases). The specimen sequenced was PBMCs. As DNA, the CDR3 is TGTGCCAGCAGTATCCAAGGGGGATATGGCTACACCTTC. Translation gives CASSIQGGYGYTF.